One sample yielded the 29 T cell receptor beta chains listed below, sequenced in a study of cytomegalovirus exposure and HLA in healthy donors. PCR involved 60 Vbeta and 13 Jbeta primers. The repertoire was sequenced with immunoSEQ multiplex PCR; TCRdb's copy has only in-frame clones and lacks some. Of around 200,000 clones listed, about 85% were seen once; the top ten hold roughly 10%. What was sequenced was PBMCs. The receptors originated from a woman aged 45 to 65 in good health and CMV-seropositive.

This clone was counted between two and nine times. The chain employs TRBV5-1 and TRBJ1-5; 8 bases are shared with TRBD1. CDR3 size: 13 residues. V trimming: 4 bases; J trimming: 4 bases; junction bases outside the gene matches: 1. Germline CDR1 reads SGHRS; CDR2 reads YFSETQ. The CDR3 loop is CASSRTGNQPQHF. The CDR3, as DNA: TGCGCCAGCAGCCGGACAGGGAATCAGCCCCAGCATTTT. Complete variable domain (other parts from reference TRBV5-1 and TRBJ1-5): KAGVTQTPRYLIKTRGQQVTLSCSPISGHRSVSWYQQTPGQGLQFLFEYFSETQRNKGNFPGRFSGRQFSNSRSEMNVSTLELGDSALYLCASSRTGNQPQHFGDGTRLSIL.

CDR3 bases: TGTGCCAGCAGCACAAGGCAGGGGGACTATGGCTACACCTTC. Its translation: CASSTRQGDYGYTF. The chain is built from TRBV7-9 and TRBJ1-2; TRBD1 matches 7 bases. CDR3 size: 14 residues. In germline, CDR1 is SEHNR, CDR2 FQNEAQ (reference sequence). V was pared by 5 bases and J by 3 bases, with 6 bases of the junction left unmatched. The whole variable domain, filled in from reference TRBV7-9 and TRBJ1-2, reads DTGVSQNPRHKITKRGQNVTFRCDPISEHNRLYWYRQTLGQGPEFLTYFQNEAQLEKSRLLSDRFSAERPKGSFSTLEIQRTEQGDSAMYLCASSTRQGDYGYTFGSGTRLTVV.

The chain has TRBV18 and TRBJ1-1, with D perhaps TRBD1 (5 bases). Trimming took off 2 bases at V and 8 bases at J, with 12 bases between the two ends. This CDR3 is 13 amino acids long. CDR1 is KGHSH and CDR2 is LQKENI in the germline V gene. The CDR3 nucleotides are TGTGCCAGCTCACCAGGGGCCTGGGGAGAAGCTTTCTTT. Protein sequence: CASSPGAWGEAFF.

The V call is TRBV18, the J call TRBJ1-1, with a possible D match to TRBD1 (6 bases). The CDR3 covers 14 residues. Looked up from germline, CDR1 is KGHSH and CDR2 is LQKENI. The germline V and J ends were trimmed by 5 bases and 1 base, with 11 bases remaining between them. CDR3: CASSLGQPNTEAFF. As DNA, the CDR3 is TGTGCCAGCTCATTAGGACAGCCGAACACTGAAGCTTTCTTT.

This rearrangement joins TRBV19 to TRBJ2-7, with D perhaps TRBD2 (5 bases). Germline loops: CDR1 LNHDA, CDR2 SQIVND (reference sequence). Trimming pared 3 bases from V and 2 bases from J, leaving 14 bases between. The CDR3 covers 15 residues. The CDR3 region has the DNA TGTGCCAGTAGTATTCCGGGGAAGCCTCCCTACGAGCAGTACTTC. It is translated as CASSIPGKPPYEQYF.

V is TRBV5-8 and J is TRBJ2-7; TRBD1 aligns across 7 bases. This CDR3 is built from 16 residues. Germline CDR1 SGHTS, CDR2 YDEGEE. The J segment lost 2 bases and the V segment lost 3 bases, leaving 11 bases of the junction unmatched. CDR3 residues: CASSSYPQGRAYEQYF. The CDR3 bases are TGTGCCAGCAGCTCATACCCACAGGGGCGAGCCTACGAGCAGTACTTC.

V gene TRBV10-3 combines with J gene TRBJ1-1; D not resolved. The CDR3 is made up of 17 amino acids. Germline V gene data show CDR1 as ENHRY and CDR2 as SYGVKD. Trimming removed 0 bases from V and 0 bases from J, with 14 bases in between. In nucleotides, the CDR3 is TGTGCCATCAGTGAGTCGAGTTCTGATTACCTGAACACTGAAGCTTTCTTT. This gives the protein CAISESSSDYLNTEAFF.

CDR3 residues: CASSLADSNSPLHF. The CDR3 DNA is TGTGCCAGCTCACTGGCGGATTCTAATTCACCCCTCCACTTT. The V gene is TRBV18, the J gene TRBJ1-6; D remains unclear. This CDR3 has 14 amino acids. Germline V gene lookup returns CDR1 KGHSH and CDR2 LQKENI. The germline V and J ends were trimmed by 4 bases and 6 bases, with 10 bases remaining between them.

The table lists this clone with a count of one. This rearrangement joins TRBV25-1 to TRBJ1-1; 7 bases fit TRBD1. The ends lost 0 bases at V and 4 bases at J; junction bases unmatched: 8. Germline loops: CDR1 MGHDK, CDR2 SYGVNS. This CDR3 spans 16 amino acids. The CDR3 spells CASSEYPQGESTEAFF. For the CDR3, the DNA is TGTGCCAGCAGTGAATATCCGCAGGGGGAGAGCACTGAAGCTTTCTTT. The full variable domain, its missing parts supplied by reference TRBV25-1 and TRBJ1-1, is EADIYQTPRYLVIGTGKKITLECSQTMGHDKMYWYQQDPGMELHLIHYSYGVNSTEKGDLSSESTVSRIRTEHFPLTLESARPSHTSQYLCASSEYPQGESTEAFFGQGTRLTVV.

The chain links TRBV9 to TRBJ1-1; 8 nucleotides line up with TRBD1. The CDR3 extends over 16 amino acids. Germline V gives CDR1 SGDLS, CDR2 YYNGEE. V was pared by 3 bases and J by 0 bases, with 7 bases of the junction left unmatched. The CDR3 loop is CASSGRSGGLNTEAFF. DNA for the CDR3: TGTGCCAGCAGCGGAAGATCAGGGGGCTTGAACACTGAAGCTTTCTTT.

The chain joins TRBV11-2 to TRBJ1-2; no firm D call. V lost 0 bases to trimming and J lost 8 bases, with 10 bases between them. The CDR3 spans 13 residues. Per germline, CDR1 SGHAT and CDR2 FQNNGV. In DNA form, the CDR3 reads TGTGCCAGCAGCTTAGACCGGCAGGCCGGCTACACCTTC. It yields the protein CASSLDRQAGYTF.

CDR3 nucleotide sequence: TGTGCCAGCAGCTCCGACAGTATGAACACTGAAGCTTTCTTT. This encodes CASSSDSMNTEAFF. The rearrangement joins TRBV5-6 to TRBJ1-1; maybe TRBD1 (5 bases). Trimming took 3 bases from V and 0 from J, leaving 9 bases between them. The CDR3 runs 14 residues. CDR1 and CDR2 from the germline V gene are SGHDT and YYEEEE.

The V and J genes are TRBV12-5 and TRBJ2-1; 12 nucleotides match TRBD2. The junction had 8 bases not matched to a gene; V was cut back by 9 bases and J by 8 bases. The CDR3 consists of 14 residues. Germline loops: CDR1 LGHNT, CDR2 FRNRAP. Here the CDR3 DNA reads TGTGCTAGCCTCCTAGCGGGGGGGCCCGATGAGCAGTTCTTC. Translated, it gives CASLLAGGPDEQFF.

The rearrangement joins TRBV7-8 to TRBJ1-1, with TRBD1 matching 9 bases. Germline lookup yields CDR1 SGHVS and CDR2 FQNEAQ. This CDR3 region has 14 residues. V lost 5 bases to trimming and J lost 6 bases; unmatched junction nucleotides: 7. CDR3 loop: CASSRTGGNAEAFF. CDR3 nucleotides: TGTGCCAGCAGCCGAACAGGGGGCAATGCTGAAGCTTTCTTT.

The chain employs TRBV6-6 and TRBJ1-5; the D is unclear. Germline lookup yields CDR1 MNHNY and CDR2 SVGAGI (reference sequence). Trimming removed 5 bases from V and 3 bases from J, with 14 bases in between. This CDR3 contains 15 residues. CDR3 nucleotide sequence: TGTGCCAGCAGTCGCACGCGGAGTCCCAATCAGCCCCAGCATTTT. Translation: CASSRTRSPNQPQHF.

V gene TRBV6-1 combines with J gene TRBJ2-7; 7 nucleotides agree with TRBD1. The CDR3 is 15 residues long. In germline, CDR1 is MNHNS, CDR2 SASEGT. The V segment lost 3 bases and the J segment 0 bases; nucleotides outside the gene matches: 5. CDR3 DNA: TGTGCCAGCAGTGACCTGACAGGGTCCTCCTACGAGCAGTACTTC. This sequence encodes CASSDLTGSSYEQYF.

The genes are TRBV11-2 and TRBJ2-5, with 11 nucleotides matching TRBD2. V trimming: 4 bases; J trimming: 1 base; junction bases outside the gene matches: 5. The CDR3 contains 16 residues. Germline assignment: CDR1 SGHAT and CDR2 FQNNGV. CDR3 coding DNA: TGTGCCAGCAGCTGGCGACTAGCGGGGACCCAAGAGACCCAGTACTTC. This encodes CASSWRLAGTQETQYF.

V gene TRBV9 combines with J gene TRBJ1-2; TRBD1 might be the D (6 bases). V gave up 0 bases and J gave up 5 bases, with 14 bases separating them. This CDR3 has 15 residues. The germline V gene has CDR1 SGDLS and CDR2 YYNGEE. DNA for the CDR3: TGTGCCAGCAGCGTAGACCGGGGGGCGCGGTATGGCTACACCTTC. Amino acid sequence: CASSVDRGARYGYTF.

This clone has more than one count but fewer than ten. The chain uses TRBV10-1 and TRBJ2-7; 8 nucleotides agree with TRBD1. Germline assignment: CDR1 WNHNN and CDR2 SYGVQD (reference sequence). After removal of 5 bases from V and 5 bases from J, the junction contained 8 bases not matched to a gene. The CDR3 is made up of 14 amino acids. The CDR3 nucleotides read TGCGCCAGCAGTTGGCAGGGGGCTTTCGACGAGCAGTACTTC. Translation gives CASSWQGAFDEQYF.

The CDR3 spells CASSPSGGAVGELFF. The CDR3 DNA reads TGTGCCAGCAGCCCCAGCGGGGGGGCCGTCGGGGAGCTGTTTTTT. The V gene is TRBV2, the J gene TRBJ2-2; TRBD2 matches at 10 bases. This CDR3 comprises 15 residues. Germline CDR1 SNHLY, CDR2 FYNNEI. The V and J ends lost 6 bases and 7 bases, in that order; junction bases with no gene match: 8.

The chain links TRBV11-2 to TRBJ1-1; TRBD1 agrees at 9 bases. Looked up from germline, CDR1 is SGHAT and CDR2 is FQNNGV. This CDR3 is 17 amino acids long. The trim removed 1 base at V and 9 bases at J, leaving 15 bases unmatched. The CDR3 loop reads CASSLAQDRGRTVKAFF. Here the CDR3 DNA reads TGTGCCAGCAGCTTAGCGCAGGACAGGGGTCGGACGGTGAAAGCTTTCTTT.

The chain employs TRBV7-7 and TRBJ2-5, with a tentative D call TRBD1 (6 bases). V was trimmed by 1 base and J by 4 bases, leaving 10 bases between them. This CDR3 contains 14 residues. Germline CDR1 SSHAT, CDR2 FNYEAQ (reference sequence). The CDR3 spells CASSLGGQGETQYF. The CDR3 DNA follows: TGTGCCAGCAGCTTAGGGGGGCAGGGAGAGACCCAGTACTTC.

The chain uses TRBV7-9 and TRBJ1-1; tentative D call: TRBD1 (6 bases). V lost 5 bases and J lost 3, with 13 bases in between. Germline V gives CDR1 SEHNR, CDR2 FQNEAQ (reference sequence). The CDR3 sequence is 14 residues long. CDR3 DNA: TGTGCCAGCAGCCTAGAGAGACAGGACACTGAAGCTTTCTTT. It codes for CASSLERQDTEAFF. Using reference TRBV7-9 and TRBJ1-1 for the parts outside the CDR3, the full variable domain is DTGVSQNPRHKITKRGQNVTFRCDPISEHNRLYWYRQTLGQGPEFLTYFQNEAQLEKSRLLSDRFSAERPKGSFSTLEIQRTEQGDSAMYLCASSLERQDTEAFFGQGTRLTVV.

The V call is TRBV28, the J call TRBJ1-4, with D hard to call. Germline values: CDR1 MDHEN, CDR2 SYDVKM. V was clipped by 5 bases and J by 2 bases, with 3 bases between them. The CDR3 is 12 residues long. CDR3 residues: CASSLTNEKLFF. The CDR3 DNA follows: TGTGCCAGCAGTCTCACTAATGAAAAACTGTTTTTT.

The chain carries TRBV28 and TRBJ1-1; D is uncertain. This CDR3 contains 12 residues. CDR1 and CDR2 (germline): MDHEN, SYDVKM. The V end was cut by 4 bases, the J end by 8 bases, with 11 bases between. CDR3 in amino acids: CASSSAVGEAFF. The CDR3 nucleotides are TGTGCCAGCAGTTCAGCGGTAGGGGAAGCTTTCTTT.

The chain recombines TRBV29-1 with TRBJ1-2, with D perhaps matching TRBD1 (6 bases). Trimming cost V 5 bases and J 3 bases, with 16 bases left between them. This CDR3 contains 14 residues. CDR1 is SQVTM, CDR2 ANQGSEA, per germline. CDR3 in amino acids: CSVSGQGMDYGYTF. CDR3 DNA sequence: TGCAGCGTTAGTGGGCAGGGGATGGACTATGGCTACACCTTC.

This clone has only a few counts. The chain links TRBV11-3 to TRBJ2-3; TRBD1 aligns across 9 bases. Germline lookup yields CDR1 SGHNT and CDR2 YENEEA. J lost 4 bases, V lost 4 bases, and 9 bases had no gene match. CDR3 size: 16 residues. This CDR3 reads CASSSRGQGPSDTQYF. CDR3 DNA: TGTGCCAGCAGCTCCCGCGGACAGGGGCCCTCAGATACGCAGTATTTT. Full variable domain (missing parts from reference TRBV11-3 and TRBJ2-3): EAGVVQSPRYKIIEKKQPVAFWCNPISGHNTLYWYLQNLGQGPELLIRYENEEAVDDSQLPKDRFSAERLKGVDSTLKIQPAELGDSAVYLCASSSRGQGPSDTQYFGPGTRLTVL.

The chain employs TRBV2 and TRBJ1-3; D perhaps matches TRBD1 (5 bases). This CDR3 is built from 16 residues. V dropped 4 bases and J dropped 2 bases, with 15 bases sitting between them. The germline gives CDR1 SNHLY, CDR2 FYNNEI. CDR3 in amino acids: CASSGRGGEAGNTIYF. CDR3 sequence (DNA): TGTGCCAGCAGTGGAAGGGGAGGGGAGGCTGGAAACACCATATATTTT.

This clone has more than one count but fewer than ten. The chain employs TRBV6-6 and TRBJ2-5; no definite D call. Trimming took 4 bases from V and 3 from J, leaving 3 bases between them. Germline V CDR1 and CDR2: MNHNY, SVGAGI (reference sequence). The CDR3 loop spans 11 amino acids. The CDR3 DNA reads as TGTGCCAGCAGTTCGGAAGAGACCCAGTACTTC. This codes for CASSSEETQYF.